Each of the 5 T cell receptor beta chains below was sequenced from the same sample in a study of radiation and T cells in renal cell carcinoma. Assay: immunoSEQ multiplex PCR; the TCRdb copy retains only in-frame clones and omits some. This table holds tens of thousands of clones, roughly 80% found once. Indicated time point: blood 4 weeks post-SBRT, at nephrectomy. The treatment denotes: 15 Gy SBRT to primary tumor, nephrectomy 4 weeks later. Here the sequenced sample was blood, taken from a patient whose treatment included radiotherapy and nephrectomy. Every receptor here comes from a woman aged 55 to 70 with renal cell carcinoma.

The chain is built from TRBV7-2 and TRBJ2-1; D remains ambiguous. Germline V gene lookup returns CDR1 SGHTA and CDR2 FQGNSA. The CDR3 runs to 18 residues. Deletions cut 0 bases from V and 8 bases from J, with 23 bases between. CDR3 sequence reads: CASSLALRGEIGPDEQFF. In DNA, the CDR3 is TGTGCCAGCAGCTTAGCGTTGCGTGGGGAAATCGGTCCGGATGAGCAGTTCTTC.

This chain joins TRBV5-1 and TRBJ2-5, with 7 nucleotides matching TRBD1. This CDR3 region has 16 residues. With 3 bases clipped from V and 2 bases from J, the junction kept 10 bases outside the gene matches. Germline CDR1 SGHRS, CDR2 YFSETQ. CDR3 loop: CASSSSLETGQETQYF. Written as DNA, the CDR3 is TGCGCCAGCAGCTCTAGCCTCGAGACAGGGCAAGAGACCCAGTACTTC.

The CDR3 coding sequence is TGTGCCAGCAGTTTCAACGGGAAGCAGCCCCAGCATTTT. Protein sequence: CASSFNGKQPQHF. This chain joins TRBV27 and TRBJ1-5; D is ambiguous. This CDR3 spans 13 amino acids. With 3 bases removed from V and 7 bases from J, the gap between germline ends came to 10 bases. Germline V gene lookup returns CDR1 MNHEY and CDR2 SMNVEV (reference sequence).

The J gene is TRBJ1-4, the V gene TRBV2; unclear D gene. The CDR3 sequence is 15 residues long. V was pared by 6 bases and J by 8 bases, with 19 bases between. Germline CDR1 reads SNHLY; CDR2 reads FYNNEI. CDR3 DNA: TGTGCCAGCAGGAGCGAACGACAAGGATCGGAAAAACTGTTTTTT. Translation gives CASRSERQGSEKLFF.

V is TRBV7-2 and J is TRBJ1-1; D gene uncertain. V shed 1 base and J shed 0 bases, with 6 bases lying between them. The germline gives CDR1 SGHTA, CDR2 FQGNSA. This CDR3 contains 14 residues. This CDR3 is CASSLERLNTEAFF. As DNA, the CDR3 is TGTGCCAGCAGCTTAGAACGGTTGAACACTGAAGCTTTCTTT.